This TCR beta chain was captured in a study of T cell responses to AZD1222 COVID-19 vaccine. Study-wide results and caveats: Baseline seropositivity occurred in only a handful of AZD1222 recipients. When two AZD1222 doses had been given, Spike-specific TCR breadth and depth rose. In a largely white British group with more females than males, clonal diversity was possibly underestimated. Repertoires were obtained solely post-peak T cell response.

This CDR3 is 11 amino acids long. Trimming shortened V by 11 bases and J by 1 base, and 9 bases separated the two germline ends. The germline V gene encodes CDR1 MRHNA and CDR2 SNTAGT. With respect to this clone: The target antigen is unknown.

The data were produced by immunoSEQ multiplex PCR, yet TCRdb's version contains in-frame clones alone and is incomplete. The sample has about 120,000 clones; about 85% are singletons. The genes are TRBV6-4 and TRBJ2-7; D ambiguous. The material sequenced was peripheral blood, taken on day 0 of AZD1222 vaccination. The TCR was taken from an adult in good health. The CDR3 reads CARSASYEQYF. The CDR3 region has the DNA TGTGCCCGTTCGGCTTCCTACGAGCAGTACTTC.